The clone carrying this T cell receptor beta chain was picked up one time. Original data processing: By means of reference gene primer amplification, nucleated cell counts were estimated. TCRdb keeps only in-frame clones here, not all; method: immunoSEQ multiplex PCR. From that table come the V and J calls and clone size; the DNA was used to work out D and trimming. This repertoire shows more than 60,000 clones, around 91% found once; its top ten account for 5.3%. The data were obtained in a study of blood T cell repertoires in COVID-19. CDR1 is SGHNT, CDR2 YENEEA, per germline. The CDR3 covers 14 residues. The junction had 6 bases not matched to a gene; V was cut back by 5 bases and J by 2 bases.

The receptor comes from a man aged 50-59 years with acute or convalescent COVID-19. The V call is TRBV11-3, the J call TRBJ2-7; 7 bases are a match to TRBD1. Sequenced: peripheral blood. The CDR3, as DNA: TGTGCCAGCAGCGATAGGGGGCAGACCTACGAGCAGTACTTC. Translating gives CASSDRGQTYEQYF.